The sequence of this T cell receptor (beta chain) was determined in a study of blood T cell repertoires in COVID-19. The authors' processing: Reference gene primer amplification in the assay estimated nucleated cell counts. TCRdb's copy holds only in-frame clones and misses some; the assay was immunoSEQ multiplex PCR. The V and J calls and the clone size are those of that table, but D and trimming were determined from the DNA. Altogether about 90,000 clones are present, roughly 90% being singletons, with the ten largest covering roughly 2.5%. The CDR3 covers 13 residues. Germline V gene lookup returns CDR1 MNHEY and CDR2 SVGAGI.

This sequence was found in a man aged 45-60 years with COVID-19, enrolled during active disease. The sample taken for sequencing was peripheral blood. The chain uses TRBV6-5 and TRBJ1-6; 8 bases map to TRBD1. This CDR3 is CSSGTGFNSPLHF. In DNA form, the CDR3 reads TGTTCTTCTGGGACAGGCTTTAATTCACCCCTCCACTTT.